A selection of T cell receptor beta chains follows, all from one sample in a study of memory CD4+ T cells and cytomegalovirus serostatus. Libraries were prepared by immunoSEQ multiplex PCR; TCRdb keeps only in-frame clonotypes and omits some of them. The table lists roughly 50,000 clones, 82% of them singletons. The sequenced sample consisted of memory CD4+ T cells from blood. These receptors came from an adult in good health and CMV-seronegative. Some clones in this sample may be carry-over from other donors' samples. CDR3s include the opening cysteine and the closing phenylalanine or tryptophan. D genes are given only for firm matches. Only some rows state a clone size, as once, few, many or a class for expanded clones.

clone size,J gene,V gene,D gene,CDR3 protein,CDR3 DNA
.,TRBJ1-2,TRBV28,TRBD1,CASNRLQGAHYGYTF,TGTGCCAGCAATAGGCTACAGGGGGCCCACTATGGCTACACCTTC
once,TRBJ2-5,TRBV5-4,.,CASSLERQGLGETQYF,TGTGCCAGCAGCTTGGAACGGCAGGGGTTAGGGGAGACCCAGTACTTC
once,TRBJ2-1,TRBV5-4,TRBD2,CASSGFSGRATYEQFF,TGTGCCAGCAGCGGATTTAGCGGGAGGGCTACATATGAGCAGTTCTTC
.,TRBJ2-3,TRBV5-4,.,CASTHSATDTQYF,TGTGCCAGCACCCACTCAGCCACAGATACGCAGTATTTT
.,TRBJ1-5,TRBV15,.,CATSRTTGFSQPQHF,TGTGCCACCAGCAGAACCACAGGGTTCTCGCAGCCCCAGCATTTT
.,TRBJ1-1,TRBV29-1,TRBD1,CSVQGGTTEAFF,TGCAGCGTTCAGGGGGGGACCACTGAAGCTTTCTTT
.,TRBJ1-6,TRBV9,TRBD1,CASSVSGQGTNNSPLHF,TGTGCCAGCAGCGTAAGTGGACAGGGGACCAATAATTCACCCCTCCACTTT
.,TRBJ2-2,TRBV9,TRBD1,CASSFTGQGSTGELFF,TGTGCCAGCAGCTTTACGGGACAGGGAAGCACCGGGGAGCTGTTTTTT
.,TRBJ2-2,TRBV7-8,.,CASSRERLENTGELFF,TGTGCCAGCAGCAGGGAACGACTGGAGAACACCGGGGAGCTGTTTTTT
once,TRBJ2-1,TRBV9,TRBD2,CASSARLAGPYNEQFF,TGTGCCAGCAGCGCAAGACTAGCGGGCCCTTACAATGAGCAGTTCTTC
.,TRBJ2-1,TRBV9,TRBD2,CASSRGEARYNEQFF,TGTGCCAGCAGCCGGGGGGAGGCCCGATACAATGAGCAGTTCTTC
.,TRBJ2-3,TRBV30,TRBD2,CAWNPGLAGGVTDTQYF,TGTGCCTGGAACCCTGGACTAGCGGGAGGGGTCACAGATACGCAGTATTTT
.,TRBJ1-2,TRBV7-8,.,CASSLTETGGYTF,TGTGCCAGCAGCTTAACAGAGACTGGAGGCTACACCTTC
.,TRBJ2-3,TRBV15,TRBD2,CATSRVLAGTDTQYF,TGTGCCACCAGCAGAGTCCTAGCGGGAACAGATACGCAGTATTTT
.,TRBJ2-6,TRBV4-3,TRBD2,CASSQRTSSGANVLTF,TGCGCCAGCAGCCAACGGACTAGCTCTGGGGCCAACGTCCTGACTTTC
.,TRBJ1-3,TRBV9,.,CASSPHSPVQGNTIYF,TGTGCCAGCAGTCCCCATTCGCCAGTACAGGGAAACACCATATATTTT
few,TRBJ2-5,TRBV29-1,TRBD2,CSVATSGSGRETQYF,TGCAGCGTAGCTACTAGCGGGAGTGGCCGGGAGACCCAGTACTTC
.,TRBJ2-7,TRBV5-1,TRBD1,CASSPWTGRDYEQYF,TGCGCCAGCAGCCCGTGGACAGGGCGAGACTACGAGCAGTACTTC
.,TRBJ2-1,TRBV7-2,.,CASSLGADMYNEQFF,TGTGCCAGCAGCTTAGGTGCAGATATGTACAATGAGCAGTTCTTC
.,TRBJ2-1,TRBV11-3,TRBD2,CASSFIAGAYNEQFF,TGTGCCAGCAGCTTTATAGCGGGGGCCTACAATGAGCAGTTCTTC
.,TRBJ2-3,TRBV7-9,.,CASSVGSTDTQYF,TGTGCCAGCAGCGTCGGGAGCACAGATACGCAGTATTTT
.,TRBJ1-2,TRBV30,.,CAWSGPLRGYTF,TGTGCCTGGAGTGGGCCCTTGCGGGGCTACACCTTC
.,TRBJ1-6,TRBV19,TRBD1,CASSPLHNRGSSYNSPLHF,TGTGCCAGTAGCCCTCTCCACAACAGGGGGAGCTCCTATAATTCACCCCTCCACTTT
.,TRBJ2-6,TRBV6-1,TRBD2,CASSATSGRVAGANVLTF,TGTGCCAGCAGTGCGACTAGCGGGAGAGTAGCTGGGGCCAACGTCCTGACTTTC
.,TRBJ2-1,TRBV9,.,CASSPRAWGEQFF,TGTGCCAGCAGCCCGCGAGCCTGGGGTGAGCAGTTCTTC
.,TRBJ2-5,TRBV6-5,TRBD1,CASGSRGRSETQYF,TGTGCCAGCGGGAGCAGGGGGCGGTCGGAGACCCAGTACTTC
once,TRBJ1-6,TRBV9,.,CASSVGGGSPLHF,TGTGCCAGCAGCGTAGGGGGGGGTTCACCCCTCCACTTT
.,TRBJ2-1,TRBV6-5,TRBD2,CASSHIAGGGNEQFF,TGTGCCAGCAGCCACATAGCGGGAGGGGGGAATGAGCAGTTCTTC
.,TRBJ1-5,TRBV2,.,CASSESDSNQPQHF,TGTGCCAGCAGTGAATCGGACAGCAATCAGCCCCAGCATTTT